Here is one T cell receptor (beta chain) with its context. This clonotype has only a few counts. Its cognate antigen has yet to be identified. No qualities accompany the bases; no much larger clone lies one base away. All donors were healthy Caucasians. The twin cohort consisted of three pairs of female monozygotic twins, all aged about 18 to 29 years. Positive isolation kits from Invitrogen were used to isolate CD4+ and CD8+ T cell populations. Based on the germline V gene, the CDR1 and CDR2 sequences are SGHDN and FVKESK. V lost 1 base and J lost 12 bases; the stretch between them is 16 bases long. There are 14 amino acids in the CDR3, from cysteine to phenylalanine inclusive. Only the CDR3 region is kept as DNA, spanning 42 bases read in frame from base 1. These data originate in a study of identical twins (dated by TCRdb to the mid-2010s). Turning to the overall study: The study deep-sequenced TCR alpha and beta repertoires from monozygotic twins, unrelated adults of various ages and cord blood to test whether fetal clonotypes persist. To rule out contamination, the twin experiments were replicated at different times with different library preparation protocols. The research as a whole found: Zero-insertion analyses could be partly confounded by invariant T cells such as MAIT and iNKT, although diverse VJ usage argued against such confounding for most clonotypes. Recombination models systematically underestimated out-of-frame TCR alpha sharing in monozygotic twins but agreed with sharing between unrelated individuals. Fewer insertions were carried by abundant cord blood beta clonotypes, a similar but weaker trend appeared in young adult naive repertoires, and no such trend appeared in memory repertoires. Because the same donors could not be followed over many years, the conclusions depended on cross-sectional statistical analysis. Excess twin sharing in beta out-of-frame sequences was weaker because fewer shared sequences lowered the signal-to-noise ratio. Compared with coincidental sharing between unrelated individuals, an excess of low generation-probability sequences was observed among out-of-frame TCR alpha sequences shared between twins.

Libraries were prepared through 5' RACE. Instrument on record: Illumina HiSeq 2000. A universal primer binding site was introduced by template switching, and a unique molecular identifier was present in the final cDNA, enabling accurate counting of TCR cDNA molecules. First-strand cDNA for TCR alpha and beta chains was synthesized from specific primers in the conserved constant-segment region. To control for contamination, every cDNA library was double barcoded, receiving both a SMART-Mk sample barcode and Illumina barcodes. TruSeq adapter sequences, together with Illumina sample barcodes, were added in two successive PCR steps. The Illumina HiSeq platform was used with custom primers to sequence TCR alpha and beta cDNA libraries. Per the authors' processing: MiGEC processed the raw reads to extract unique molecular identifiers, while MiXCR was used to determine the CDR3 positions. Recombination models were inferred per individual with the repgenHMM and IGoR tools using an EM algorithm. The tcR package in R was used for shared clonotype analysis, with sharing normalized by the product of cloneset sizes. Out-of-frame nonproductive sequences were analyzed to study raw recombination free of thymic and clonal selection effects. The public reads were reanalyzed by TCRdb: fastp trimming at Q25, MiXCR alignment, in-frame beta chains only. Rows are unified per CDR3 protein, each entry keeping the most common DNA and genes. TCRdb's processing, not the study's, gives the V and J calls here. Across this sample there are about 530,000 distinct CDR3 sequences, with around 22% seen only once. Approximately 0.52% of the sample goes to the ten largest clones.

This sample also appeared in a second study, on yellow fever vaccine responses in identical twins. The second study's paper adds: The authors reported that the T cell response to vaccination in identical twins appeared partly convergent and partly personalized. In identical twins, the study followed T cell clones that responded to the vaccine with precision.

Material: CD4+ T cells sorted from blood. The origin of this receptor is a woman aged 18 to 35 in good health. The V and J segments used are TRBV14 and TRBJ2-1; TRBD2 is possibly the D segment (5 matching bases). The DNA reads as follows: TGTGCCAGCAGCCAAGCGGACTTACCGTCACGGCAGTTCTTC. Translated, it reads CASSQADLPSRQFF.